The 23 T cell receptor beta chains listed next were all sequenced from one sample in a study of cytomegalovirus exposure and HLA in healthy donors. Researchers ran the PCR with 60 Vbeta and 13 Jbeta primers. Method: immunoSEQ multiplex PCR; TCRdb's copy keeps in-frame clones and lacks some. The sample holds about 83,000 clones; just under 75% are singletons and the top ten take around 3.9%. Sequencing input: PBMCs. These receptors came from a man aged 55 to 70 in good health and CMV-seronegative.

This sequence joins TRBV10-3 and TRBJ1-5, with D possibly TRBD1 on 5 matching bases. The CDR3 is 14 residues long. Germline V gene data show CDR1 as ENHRY and CDR2 as SYGVKD. Deletions cut 4 bases from V and 1 base from J, with 8 bases between. The CDR3 loop reads CAISGGLSNQPQHF. CDR3 DNA sequence: TGTGCCATCAGTGGGGGACTGAGCAATCAGCCCCAGCATTTT.

This CDR3 is CASSQIRGPRTGPYTF. CDR3 coding DNA: TGCGCCAGCAGTCAAATCCGGGGCCCACGGACAGGTCCCTACACCTTC. V and J are TRBV23-1 and TRBJ1-2; 7 nucleotides match TRBD1. TRBV23-1 is reported as an ORF; its role is uncertain. The CDR3 extends over 16 amino acids. V lost 2 bases, J lost 10 bases, and 16 bases stayed unmatched.

A note on this clone: The same CDR3 can be traced to other DNA sequences in this sample. The chain's CDR3 is CASSLDPTNTEAFF. The DNA for the CDR3 is TGTGCCAGCAGCTTAGACCCCACTAACACTGAAGCTTTCTTT. This chain uses TRBV11-3 with TRBJ1-1; no clear D gene. The germline V gene encodes CDR1 SGHNT and CDR2 YENEEA. There are 14 residues in the CDR3. Trimming stripped 0 bases from V and 2 bases from J, with 7 bases between. Supplemented by reference TRBV11-3 and TRBJ1-1, the full variable domain reads EAGVVQSPRYKIIEKKQPVAFWCNPISGHNTLYWYLQNLGQGPELLIRYENEEAVDDSQLPKDRFSAERLKGVDSTLKIQPAELGDSAVYLCASSLDPTNTEAFFGQGTRLTVV.

This rearrangement joins TRBV7-9 to TRBJ2-5, with 7 nucleotides matching TRBD1. Germline trimming cut 1 base from V and 5 bases from J; bases unmatched to any gene: 10. Per germline, CDR1 SEHNR and CDR2 FQNEAQ (reference sequence). The CDR3 length is 16 residues. The CDR3 loop is CASSLVSVDRDETQYF. In nucleotides, the CDR3 is TGTGCCAGCAGCTTAGTTTCCGTCGACAGGGATGAGACCCAGTACTTC.

The V gene is TRBV6-1, the J gene TRBJ2-5; tentatively, D is TRBD1 (6 bases). The DNA end favors TRBJ2-7, so the J call may be wrong. CDR1 MNHNS and CDR2 SASEGT come from the germline V gene. The CDR3 loop spans 14 amino acids. As DNA, the CDR3 is TGTGCCAGCAGTGATCACAGGGCTTACTACGAGCAGTACTTC. This gives the protein CASSDHRAYYEQYF.

J is TRBJ1-5 and V is TRBV9, with 8 bases matching TRBD1. J gave up 5 bases and V 1 base, and 2 bases lay outside the gene matches. Germline V CDR1 and CDR2: SGDLS, YYNGEE. CDR3 size: 14 residues. DNA for the CDR3: TGTGCCAGCAGCGTATCAGGGGGCTATCAGCCCCAGCATTTT. It is translated as CASSVSGGYQPQHF.

This rearrangement joins TRBV7-6 to TRBJ2-1, with 11 bases matching TRBD2. The length of the CDR3 is 18 residues. J lost 6 bases, V lost 2 bases, and 12 bases had no gene match. CDR1 and CDR2 from the germline V gene are SGHVS and FNYEAQ. CDR3 in amino acids: CASSLPSASGGPFNEQFF. CDR3 bases: TGTGCCAGCAGCTTACCCTCTGCTAGCGGGGGGCCGTTCAATGAGCAGTTCTTC.

The chain combines TRBV30 with TRBJ1-3; D perhaps matches TRBD1 (5 bases). The CDR3 consists of 15 residues. V lost 0 bases and J 0 bases, leaving 9 bases between the germline ends. Per the germline V gene, CDR1 is GTSNPN and CDR2 is SVGIG (reference sequence). This CDR3 is CAWSVPTGSGNTIYF. The CDR3 DNA is TGTGCCTGGAGTGTACCTACAGGCTCTGGAAACACCATATATTTT.

The V call is TRBV6-6, the J call TRBJ1-1, with unresolved D. Trimming removed 10 bases at V and 5 bases at J, with 14 bases between. The CDR3 extends over 12 amino acids. CDR1 is MNHNY and CDR2 is SVGAGI in the germline V gene (reference sequence). CDR3 coding DNA: TGTGCCACCAAAGTCCTCGGGACTGAAGCTTTCTTT. It translates to CATKVLGTEAFF.

V is TRBV6-1 and J is TRBJ1-6, with 9 bases that match TRBD1. CDR1 is MNHNS and CDR2 is SASEGT in the germline V gene. Losses at the gene ends were 3 bases for V and 0 bases for J; bases not matched to a gene: 3. The CDR3 has 17 amino acids. The DNA for the CDR3 is TGTGCCAGCAGTGAGGGACAGGGAAGCTCCTATAATTCACCCCTCCACTTT. It is translated as CASSEGQGSSYNSPLHF.

V and J are TRBV5-4 and TRBJ2-3, with D maybe TRBD2 (6 bases). Germline CDR1 is SGHNT and CDR2 is YYREEE (reference sequence). Trimming took off 5 bases at V and 6 bases at J, with 7 bases between the two ends. This CDR3 spans 11 amino acids. CDR3 sequence reads: CASSGGDTQYF. CDR3 sequence (DNA): TGTGCCAGCAGTGGGGGGGATACGCAGTATTTT.

The V and J genes are TRBV10-1 and TRBJ2-2; D call uncertain. CDR3 size: 13 residues. Germline CDR1 and CDR2: WNHNN and SYGVQD (reference sequence). Trimming pared 6 bases from V and 8 bases from J, leaving 13 bases between. DNA for the CDR3: TGCGCCAGCAGCCCTTATATTTTAGGGGAGCTGTTTTTT. Its translation is CASSPYILGELFF.

The chain links TRBV2 to TRBJ2-5; 10 bases align to TRBD2. The CDR3 runs 18 residues. The J segment lost 4 bases and the V segment lost 6 bases, leaving 17 bases of the junction unmatched. Germline values: CDR1 SNHLY, CDR2 FYNNEI. The CDR3 reads CASSPRQRGGLGGETQYF. CDR3 in DNA: TGTGCCAGCAGCCCCCGTCAGCGGGGGGGCCTAGGAGGAGAGACCCAGTACTTC.

V usage is TRBV6-6 and J usage is TRBJ2-1; D may be TRBD1 (5 bases). The CDR3 is made up of 16 amino acids. V dropped 0 bases and J dropped 4 bases, with 13 bases sitting between them. CDR1 MNHNY and CDR2 SVGAGI come from the germline V gene (reference sequence). The CDR3 coding sequence is TGTGCCAGCAGTTACTCGATGGGGCAGGGATACAATGAGCAGTTCTTC. Its protein product is CASSYSMGQGYNEQFF.

In nucleotides, the CDR3 is TGTGCCTGGGGACAGGGGGCAGGGAATCAGCCCCAGCATTTT. The encoded protein is CAWGQGAGNQPQHF. The J gene is TRBJ1-5, the V gene TRBV30; 11 bases match TRBD1. The V and J ends lost 5 bases and 4 bases, in that order; junction bases with no gene match: 4. This CDR3 comprises 14 residues. Germline loops: CDR1 GTSNPN, CDR2 SVGIG (reference sequence).

This chain joins TRBV7-9 and TRBJ2-7, with no clear D. The germline gives CDR1 SEHNR, CDR2 FQNEAQ (reference sequence). V lost 6 bases to trimming and J lost 10 bases, with 19 bases between them. This CDR3 region has 13 residues. CDR3 in amino acids: CASSLSDGGPQYF. CDR3 DNA: TGTGCCAGCAGTCTTTCGGATGGCGGCCCCCAGTACTTC.

The rearrangement joins TRBV14 to TRBJ2-7; D perhaps matches TRBD1 (6 bases). Germline V gene data show CDR1 as SGHDN and CDR2 as FVKESK. The CDR3 is 14 amino acids. V dropped 3 bases and J dropped 3 bases, with 12 bases sitting between them. The CDR3 spells CASSQQGLGYEQYF. CDR3 nucleotides: TGTGCCAGCAGCCAGCAGGGGTTGGGCTACGAGCAGTACTTC.

The CDR3 region is CASRFGQGNQPQHF. CDR3 sequence (DNA): TGTGCCAGCAGATTCGGACAGGGCAATCAGCCCCAGCATTTT. The chain employs TRBV6-6 and TRBJ1-5, with 7 bases that match TRBD1. Trimming at V came to 6 bases and at J to 2 bases, leaving 4 bases not matched to a gene. Germline CDR1 is MNHNY and CDR2 is SVGAGI (reference sequence). The CDR3 covers 14 residues.

CDR3 sequence (DNA): TGTGCCAGCAGTGAGAACCGGGACACCTATGGCTACACCTTC. Encoded protein: CASSENRDTYGYTF. The chain combines TRBV6-1 with TRBJ1-2; tentatively, D is TRBD1 (6 bases). Trimming removed 3 bases at V and 4 bases at J, with 12 bases between. The germline V gene has CDR1 MNHNS and CDR2 SASEGT. This CDR3 spans 14 amino acids.

This clone is a singleton in its sample. The chain employs TRBV27 and TRBJ1-3; D is unclear. The V and J ends lost 3 bases and 0 bases respectively, with 9 bases between them. The CDR3 is 15 residues long. The germline V gene encodes CDR1 MNHEY and CDR2 SMNVEV (reference sequence). This chain's CDR3 is CASSLTLNSGNTIYF. The CDR3 coding sequence is TGTGCCAGCAGTTTGACTCTCAACTCTGGAAACACCATATATTTT.

The J gene is TRBJ2-2, the V gene TRBV9; D may be TRBD2 (5 bases). V shed 0 bases and J shed 5 bases, with 8 bases lying between them. CDR3 length: 14 residues. The germline V gene encodes CDR1 SGDLS and CDR2 YYNGEE. The CDR3 region is CASSVDGVTGELFF. In DNA form, the CDR3 reads TGTGCCAGCAGCGTAGACGGGGTAACCGGGGAGCTGTTTTTT.

The V gene is TRBV7-8, the J gene TRBJ1-5; no firm D call. Germline CDR1 SGHVS, CDR2 FQNEAQ. This CDR3 is built from 12 residues. The V end was cut by 5 bases, the J end by 8 bases, with 10 bases between. The CDR3 DNA reads as TGTGCCAGCAGCCCGCTATATGAGCCCCAGCATTTT. Its translation: CASSPLYEPQHF.

This clone has more than one count but fewer than ten. The V and J genes are TRBV30 and TRBJ1-1; D not resolved. CDR1 is GTSNPN, CDR2 SVGIG, per germline (reference sequence). CDR3 length equals 12 residues. The germline V and J ends were trimmed by 2 bases and 11 bases, with 15 bases remaining between them. CDR3 amino acids: CAWSLTPGGAFF. As DNA, the CDR3 is TGTGCCTGGAGTTTGACCCCGGGTGGGGCTTTCTTT. The full variable domain, in which reference TRBV30 and TRBJ1-1 provide the parts outside the CDR3, is SQTIHQWPATLVQPVGSPLSLECTVEGTSNPNLYWYRQAAGRGLQLLFYSVGIGQISSEVPQNLSASRPQDRQFILSSKKLLLSDSGFYLCAWSLTPGGAFFGQGTRLTVV.